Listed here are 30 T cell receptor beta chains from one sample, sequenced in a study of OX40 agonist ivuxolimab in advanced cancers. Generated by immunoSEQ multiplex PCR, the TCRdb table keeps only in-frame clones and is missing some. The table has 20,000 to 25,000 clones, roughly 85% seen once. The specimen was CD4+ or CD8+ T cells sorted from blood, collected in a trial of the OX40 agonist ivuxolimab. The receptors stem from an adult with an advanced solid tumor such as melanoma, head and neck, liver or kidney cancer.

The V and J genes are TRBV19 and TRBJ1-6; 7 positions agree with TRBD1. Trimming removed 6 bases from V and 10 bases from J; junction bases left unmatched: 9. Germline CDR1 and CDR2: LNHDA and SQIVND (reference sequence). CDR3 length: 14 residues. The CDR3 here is CASSLDRARSPLHF. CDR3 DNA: TGTGCCAGTAGCCTTGACAGGGCGAGATCACCCCTCCACTTT.

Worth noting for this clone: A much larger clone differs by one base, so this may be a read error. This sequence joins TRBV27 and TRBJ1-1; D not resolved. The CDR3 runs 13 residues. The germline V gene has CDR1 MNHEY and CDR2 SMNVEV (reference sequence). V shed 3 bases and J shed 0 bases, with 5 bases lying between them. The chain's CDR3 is CASSFGMNTEAFF. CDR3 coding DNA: TGTGCCAGCAGTTTCGGGATGAACACTGAAGCTTTCTTT.

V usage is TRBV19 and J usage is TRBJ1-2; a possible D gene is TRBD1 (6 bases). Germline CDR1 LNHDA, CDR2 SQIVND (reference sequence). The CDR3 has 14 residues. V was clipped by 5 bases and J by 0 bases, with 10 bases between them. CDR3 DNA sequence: TGTGCCAGTAGTCGGGACATCGCTAACTATGGCTACACCTTC. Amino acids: CASSRDIANYGYTF. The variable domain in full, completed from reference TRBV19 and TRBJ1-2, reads DGGITQSPKYLFRKEGQNVTLSCEQNLNHDAMYWYRQDPGQGLRLIYYSQIVNDFQKGDIAEGYSVSREKKESFPLTVTSAQKNPTAFYLCASSRDIANYGYTFGSGTRLTVV.

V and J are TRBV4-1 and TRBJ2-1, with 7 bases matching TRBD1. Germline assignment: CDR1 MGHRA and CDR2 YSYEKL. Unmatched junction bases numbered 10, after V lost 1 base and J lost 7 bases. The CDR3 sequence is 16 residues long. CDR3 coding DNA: TGCGCCAGCAGCCAAGGACAAGGGGGCGCGATGAATGAGCAGTTCTTC. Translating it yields CASSQGQGGAMNEQFF.

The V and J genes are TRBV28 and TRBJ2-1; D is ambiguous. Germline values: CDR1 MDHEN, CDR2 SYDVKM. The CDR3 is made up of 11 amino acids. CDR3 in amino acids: CAISSYNEQFF. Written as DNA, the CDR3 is TGTGCGATCAGCTCCTACAATGAGCAGTTCTTC. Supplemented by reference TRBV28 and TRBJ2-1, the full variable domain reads DVKVTQSSRYLVKRTGEKVFLECVQDMDHENMFWYRQDPGLGLRLIYFSYDVKMKEKGDIPEGYSVSREKKERFSLILESASTNQTSMYLCAISSYNEQFFGPGTRLTVL.

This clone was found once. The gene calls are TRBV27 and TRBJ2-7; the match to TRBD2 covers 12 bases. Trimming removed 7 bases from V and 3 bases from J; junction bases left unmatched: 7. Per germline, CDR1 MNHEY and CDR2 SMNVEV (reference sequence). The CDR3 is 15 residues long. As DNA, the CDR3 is TGTGCCAGCAAAAGGACTAGCGGGGCCCTCTACGAGCAGTACTTC. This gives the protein CASKRTSGALYEQYF.

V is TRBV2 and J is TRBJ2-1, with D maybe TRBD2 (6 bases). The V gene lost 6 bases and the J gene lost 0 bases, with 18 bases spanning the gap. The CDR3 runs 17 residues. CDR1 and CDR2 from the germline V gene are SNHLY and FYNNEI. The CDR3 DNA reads TGTGCCAGCAGAGACCTCACGGGACTTAACTCCTACAATGAGCAGTTCTTC. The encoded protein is CASRDLTGLNSYNEQFF.

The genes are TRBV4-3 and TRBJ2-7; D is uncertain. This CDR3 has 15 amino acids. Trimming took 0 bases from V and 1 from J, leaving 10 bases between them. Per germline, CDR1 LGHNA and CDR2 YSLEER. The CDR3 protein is CASSQDRSSSYEQYF. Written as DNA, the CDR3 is TGCGCCAGCAGCCAAGATAGGAGTTCGTCCTACGAGCAGTACTTC.

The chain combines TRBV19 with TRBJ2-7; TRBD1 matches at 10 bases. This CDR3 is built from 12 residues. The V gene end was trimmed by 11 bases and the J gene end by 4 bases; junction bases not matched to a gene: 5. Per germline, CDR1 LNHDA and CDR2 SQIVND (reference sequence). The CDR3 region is CASSDRGYEQYF. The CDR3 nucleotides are TGTGCCTCATCGGACAGGGGGTACGAGCAGTACTTC.

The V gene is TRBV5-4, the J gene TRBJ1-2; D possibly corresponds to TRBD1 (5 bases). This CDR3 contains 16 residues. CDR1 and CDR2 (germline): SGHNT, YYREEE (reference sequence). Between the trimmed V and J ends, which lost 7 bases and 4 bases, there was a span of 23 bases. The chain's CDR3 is CASHDLGSGGAYGYTF. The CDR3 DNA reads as TGTGCCAGCCACGATCTGGGGTCGGGGGGTGCCTATGGCTACACCTTC.

Here the CDR3 reads CSVGAGAYEQYF. The CDR3 nucleotides read TGCAGCGTTGGCGCAGGGGCCTACGAGCAGTACTTC. The chain couples TRBV29-1 to TRBJ2-7, with D possibly TRBD1 on 6 matching bases. CDR1 and CDR2 (germline): SQVTM, ANQGSEA. V lost 4 bases and J 2 bases, leaving 9 bases between the germline ends. The CDR3 spans 12 residues.

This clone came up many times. The CDR3 sequence: CASSGLGQGTEQYF. Here the CDR3 DNA reads TGTGCCAGCAGCGGGCTGGGACAGGGCACCGAGCAGTACTTC. The chain joins TRBV9 to TRBJ2-7; TRBD1 matches at 9 bases. The CDR3 extends over 14 amino acids. V trimming: 3 bases; J trimming: 6 bases; junction bases outside the gene matches: 7. Germline lookup yields CDR1 SGDLS and CDR2 YYNGEE.

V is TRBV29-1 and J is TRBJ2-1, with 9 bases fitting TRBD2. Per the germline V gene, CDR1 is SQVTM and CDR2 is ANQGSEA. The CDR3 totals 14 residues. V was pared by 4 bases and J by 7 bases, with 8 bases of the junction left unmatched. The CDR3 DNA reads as TGCAGCGTTGCGTCCCCTAGCGGGGTGAATGAGCAGTTCTTC. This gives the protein CSVASPSGVNEQFF.

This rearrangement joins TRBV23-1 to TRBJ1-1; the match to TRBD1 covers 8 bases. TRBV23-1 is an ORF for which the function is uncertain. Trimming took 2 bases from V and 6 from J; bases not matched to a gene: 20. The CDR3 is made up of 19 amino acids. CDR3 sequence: CASSQERPLPGTGGPEAFF. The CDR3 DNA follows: TGCGCCAGCAGTCAAGAACGGCCTCTACCCGGGACAGGTGGCCCTGAAGCTTTCTTT.

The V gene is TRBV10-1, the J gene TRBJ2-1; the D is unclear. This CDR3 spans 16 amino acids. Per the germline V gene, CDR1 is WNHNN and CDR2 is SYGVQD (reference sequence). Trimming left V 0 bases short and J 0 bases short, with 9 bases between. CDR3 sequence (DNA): TGCGCCAGCAGTGAGTCGGCGCGGAGCTCCTACAATGAGCAGTTCTTC. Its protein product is CASSESARSSYNEQFF.

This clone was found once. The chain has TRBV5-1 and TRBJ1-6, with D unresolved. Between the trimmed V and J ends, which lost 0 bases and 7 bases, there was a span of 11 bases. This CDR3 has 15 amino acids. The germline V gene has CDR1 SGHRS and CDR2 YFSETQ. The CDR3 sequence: CASSLVPGRNSPLHF. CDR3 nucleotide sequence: TGCGCCAGCAGCTTGGTGCCAGGACGGAATTCACCCCTCCACTTT.

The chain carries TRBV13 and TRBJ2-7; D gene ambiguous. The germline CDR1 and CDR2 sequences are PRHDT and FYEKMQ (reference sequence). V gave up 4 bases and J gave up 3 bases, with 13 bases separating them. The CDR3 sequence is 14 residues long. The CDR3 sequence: CASSSEKFYYEQYF. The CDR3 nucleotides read TGTGCCAGCAGCTCCGAGAAGTTCTACTACGAGCAGTACTTC.

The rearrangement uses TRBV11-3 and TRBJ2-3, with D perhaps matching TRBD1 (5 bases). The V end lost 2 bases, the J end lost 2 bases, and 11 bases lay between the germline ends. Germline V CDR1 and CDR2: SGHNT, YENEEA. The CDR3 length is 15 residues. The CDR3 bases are TGTGCCAGCAGCTTATCAGGCGGACACACAGATACGCAGTATTTT. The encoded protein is CASSLSGGHTDTQYF.

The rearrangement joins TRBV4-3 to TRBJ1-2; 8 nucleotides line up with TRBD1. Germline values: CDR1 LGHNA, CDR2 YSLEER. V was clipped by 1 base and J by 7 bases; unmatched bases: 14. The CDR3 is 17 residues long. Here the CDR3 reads CASSQGPPIGQGGGYTF. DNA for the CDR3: TGCGCCAGCAGCCAAGGCCCCCCAATCGGACAGGGCGGTGGCTACACCTTC.

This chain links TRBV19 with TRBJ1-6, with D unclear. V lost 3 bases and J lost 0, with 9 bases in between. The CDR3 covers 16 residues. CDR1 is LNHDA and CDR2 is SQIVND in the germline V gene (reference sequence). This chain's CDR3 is CASSIGKSSYNSPLHF. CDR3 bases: TGTGCCAGTAGTATCGGGAAGAGCTCCTATAATTCACCCCTCCACTTT.

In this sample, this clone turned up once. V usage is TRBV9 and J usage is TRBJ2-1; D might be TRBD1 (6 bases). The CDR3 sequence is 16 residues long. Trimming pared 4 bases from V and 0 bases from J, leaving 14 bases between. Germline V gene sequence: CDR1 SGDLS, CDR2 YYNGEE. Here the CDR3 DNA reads TGTGCCAGCAGCTCGAACCGGGACAACTCCTACAATGAGCAGTTCTTC. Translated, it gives CASSSNRDNSYNEQFF.

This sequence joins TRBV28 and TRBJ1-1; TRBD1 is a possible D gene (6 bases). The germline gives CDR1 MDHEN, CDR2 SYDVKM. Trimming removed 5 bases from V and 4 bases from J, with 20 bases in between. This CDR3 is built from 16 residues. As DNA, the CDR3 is TGTGCCAGCAGTAACCTTGCACAGGGATTTTTCACTGAAGCTTTCTTT. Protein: CASSNLAQGFFTEAFF.

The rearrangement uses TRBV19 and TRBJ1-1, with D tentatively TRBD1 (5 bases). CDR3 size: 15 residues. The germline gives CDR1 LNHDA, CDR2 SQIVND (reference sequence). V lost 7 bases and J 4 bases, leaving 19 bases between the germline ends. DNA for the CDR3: TGTGCCAGTACCCCGGTCTTGGGGGACGGCACTGAAGCTTTCTTT. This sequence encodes CASTPVLGDGTEAFF.

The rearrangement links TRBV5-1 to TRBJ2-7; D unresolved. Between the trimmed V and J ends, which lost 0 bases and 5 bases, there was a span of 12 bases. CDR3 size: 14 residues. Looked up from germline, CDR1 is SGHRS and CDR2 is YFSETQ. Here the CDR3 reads CASSLGPLAHEQYF. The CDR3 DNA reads TGCGCCAGCAGCTTGGGCCCCCTGGCCCACGAGCAGTACTTC.

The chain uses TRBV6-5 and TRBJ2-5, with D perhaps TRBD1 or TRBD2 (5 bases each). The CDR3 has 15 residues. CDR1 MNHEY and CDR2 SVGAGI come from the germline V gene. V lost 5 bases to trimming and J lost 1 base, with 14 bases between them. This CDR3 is CASSPTGLPQETQYF. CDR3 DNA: TGTGCCAGCAGTCCTACGGGGCTACCCCAAGAGACCCAGTACTTC.

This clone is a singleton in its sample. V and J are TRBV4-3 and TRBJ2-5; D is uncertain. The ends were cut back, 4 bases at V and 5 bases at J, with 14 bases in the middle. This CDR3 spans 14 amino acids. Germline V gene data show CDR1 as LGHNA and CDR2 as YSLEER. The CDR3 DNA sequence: TGCGCCAGCAGCCCGAGGACGAGTTGGGAGACCCAGTACTTC. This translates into CASSPRTSWETQYF.

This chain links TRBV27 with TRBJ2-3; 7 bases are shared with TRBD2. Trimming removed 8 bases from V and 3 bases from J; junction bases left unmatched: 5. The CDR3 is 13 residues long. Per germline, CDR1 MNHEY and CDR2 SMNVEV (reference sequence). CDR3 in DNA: TGTGCCAGCTTTCCCGGGGGGACAGATACGCAGTATTTT. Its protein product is CASFPGGTDTQYF.

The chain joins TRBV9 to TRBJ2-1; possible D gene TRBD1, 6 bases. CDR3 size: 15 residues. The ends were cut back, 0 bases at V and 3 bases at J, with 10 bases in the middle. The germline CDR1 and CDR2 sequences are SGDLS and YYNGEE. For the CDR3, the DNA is TGTGCCAGCAGCGTAGAGGGACACCTCTACAATGAGCAGTTCTTC. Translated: CASSVEGHLYNEQFF.

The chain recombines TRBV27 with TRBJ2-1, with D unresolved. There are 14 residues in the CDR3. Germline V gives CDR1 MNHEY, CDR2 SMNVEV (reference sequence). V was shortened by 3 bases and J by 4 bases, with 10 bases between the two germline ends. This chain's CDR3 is CASSFSLGYNEQFF. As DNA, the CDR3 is TGTGCCAGCAGTTTCTCCCTGGGGTACAATGAGCAGTTCTTC.

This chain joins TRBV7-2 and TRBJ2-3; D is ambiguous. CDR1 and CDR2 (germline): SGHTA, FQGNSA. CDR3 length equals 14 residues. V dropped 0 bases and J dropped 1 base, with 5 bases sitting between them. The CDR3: CASSLAPGTDTQYF. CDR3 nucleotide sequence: TGTGCCAGCAGCTTAGCCCCTGGCACAGATACGCAGTATTTT.